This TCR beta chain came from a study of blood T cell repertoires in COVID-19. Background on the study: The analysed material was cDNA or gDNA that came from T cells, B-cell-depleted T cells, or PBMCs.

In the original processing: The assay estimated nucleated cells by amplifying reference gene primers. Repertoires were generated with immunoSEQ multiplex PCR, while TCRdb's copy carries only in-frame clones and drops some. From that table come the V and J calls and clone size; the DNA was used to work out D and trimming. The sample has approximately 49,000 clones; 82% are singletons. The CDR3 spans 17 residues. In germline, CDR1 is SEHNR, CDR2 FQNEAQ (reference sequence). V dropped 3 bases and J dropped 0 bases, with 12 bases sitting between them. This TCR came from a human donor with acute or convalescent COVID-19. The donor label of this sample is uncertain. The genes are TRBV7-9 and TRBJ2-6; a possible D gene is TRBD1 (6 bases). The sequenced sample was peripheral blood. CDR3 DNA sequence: TGTGCCAGCAGCTTTGGACAGCTTCTCTCTGGGGCCAACGTCCTGACTTTC. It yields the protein CASSFGQLLSGANVLTF.